The next 8 T cell receptor beta chains were all read from a single sample in a study of Graves' ophthalmopathy and Graves' hyperthyroidism. RNA transcripts served as template for amplifying TCR beta CDR3 sequences. First-round RT-PCR employed HTBI primers, with a second-round multiplex PCR after it. MiXCR, run by TCRdb on the multiplex PCR reads, gives a single entry per CDR3 protein. The data hold hundreds of thousands of distinct CDR3 sequences, with around 45% observed a single time. Source material: peripheral blood. Every receptor here comes from an adult man with Graves' ophthalmopathy.

The chain is built from TRBV7-9 and TRBJ2-7; 7 nucleotides match TRBD2. This CDR3 has 16 residues. Germline CDR1 is SEHNR and CDR2 is FQNEAQ (reference sequence). Germline trimming cut 2 bases from V and 0 bases from J; bases unmatched to any gene: 7. Here the CDR3 reads CASSLNSGGGSYEQYF. The CDR3 DNA reads TGTGCCAGCAGCTTAAATAGTGGCGGGGGCTCCTACGAGCAGTACTTC.

This chain uses TRBV6-9 with TRBJ1-3, with D unclear. The V end was cut by 5 bases, the J end by 0 bases, with 14 bases between. CDR3 length: 16 residues. Per germline, CDR1 MNHGY and CDR2 SVAAGI. The CDR3 nucleotides are TGTGCCAGCAGTAGGTCAGCGGCAAGCTCTGGAAACACCATATATTTT. This gives the protein CASSRSAASSGNTIYF.

This clonotype was observed a few times. The chain's CDR3 is CSAAPQETQYF. The CDR3 DNA sequence: TGCAGTGCCGCTCCCCAAGAGACCCAGTACTTC. The chain employs TRBV20-1 and TRBJ2-5, with D unresolved. The germline CDR1 and CDR2 sequences are DFQATT and SNEGSKA (reference sequence). Trimming left V 6 bases short and J 1 base short, with 6 bases between. CDR3 length equals 11 residues.

The V call is TRBV20-1, the J call TRBJ2-7; D may be TRBD1 or TRBD2 (5 bases each). This CDR3 region has 12 residues. Trimming stripped 5 bases from V and 2 bases from J, with 10 bases between. Germline V gives CDR1 DFQATT, CDR2 SNEGSKA (reference sequence). The CDR3 coding sequence is TGCAGTGCTGCTCGAGGGGCCTACGAGCAGTACTTC. It translates to CSAARGAYEQYF.

The chain has TRBV24-1 and TRBJ2-2; D is unclear. The CDR3 is made up of 16 amino acids. V was trimmed by 3 bases and J by 0 bases, leaving 10 bases between them. Per the germline V gene, CDR1 is KGHDR and CDR2 is SFDVKD. The CDR3 region is CATSDRTLPNTGELFF. The CDR3 DNA reads TGTGCCACCAGTGATAGGACCCTACCGAACACCGGGGAGCTGTTTTTT.

The chain uses TRBV7-9 and TRBJ2-3; D possibly matches TRBD1 or TRBD2 (5 bases each). The germline CDR1 and CDR2 sequences are SEHNR and FQNEAQ (reference sequence). The CDR3 covers 16 residues. V gave up 6 bases and J gave up 5 bases, with 21 bases separating them. CDR3 sequence reads: CASSGWGRMSGDTQYF. As DNA, the CDR3 is TGTGCCAGCAGTGGTTGGGGACGGATGAGCGGAGATACGCAGTATTTT.

The chain is built from TRBV7-8 and TRBJ1-1, with TRBD1 matching over 7 bases. V lost 1 base and J lost 5; bases outside the gene matches: 7. The CDR3 has 15 residues. The germline V gene encodes CDR1 SGHVS and CDR2 FQNEAQ. As DNA, the CDR3 is TGTGCCAGCAGCTTAGACGTCAGGGGGAGGACTGAAGCTTTCTTT. Translated, it gives CASSLDVRGRTEAFF.

This clonotype was seen only once. The J gene is TRBJ1-1, the V gene TRBV7-3, with D possibly being TRBD1 (6 bases). CDR3 size: 15 residues. Germline values: CDR1 SGHTA, CDR2 FQGTGA. Trimming took 5 bases from V and 4 from J, leaving 17 bases between them. The CDR3 DNA reads TGTGCCAGCAGCGCACAGGGTGGGTTGGGCACTGAAGCTTTCTTT. Translating it yields CASSAQGGLGTEAFF.